This T cell receptor (beta chain) was captured by sequencing in a study of blood T cell repertoires in COVID-19. Repertoires were generated with immunoSEQ multiplex PCR, while TCRdb's copy carries only in-frame clones and drops some. This sample yields 540,000 or so clones, of which 85% to 90% are seen a single time; roughly 8% belongs to the top ten. CDR1 is SGHRS and CDR2 is YFSETQ in the germline V gene. The CDR3 consists of 14 residues. Deletions cut 5 bases from V and 0 bases from J, with 8 bases between. The sequence came from a woman aged 45-65 years with COVID-19, enrolled during active disease. The material sequenced was peripheral blood. The chain is built from TRBV5-1 and TRBJ2-2; D gene unclear. The CDR3 here is CASSPQTNTGELFF. Written as DNA, the CDR3 is TGCGCCAGCAGTCCACAGACGAACACCGGGGAGCTGTTTTTT.